What follows are 3 T cell receptor beta chains derived from one specimen sequenced in a study of blood T cell repertoires in COVID-19. The protocol was immunoSEQ multiplex PCR, while the TCRdb copy is restricted to in-frame clones and leaves out a portion. The table records roughly 360,000 clones, roughly 86% of them present only once. The specimen was peripheral blood. Receptor source: a human donor with acute or convalescent COVID-19. The donor label of this sample is uncertain.

The rearrangement links TRBV5-5 to TRBJ1-2, with 7 bases lining up with TRBD1. Trimming removed 4 bases from V and 2 bases from J; junction bases left unmatched: 8. This CDR3 spans 15 amino acids. The germline CDR1 and CDR2 sequences are SGHKS and YYEKEE (reference sequence). The CDR3 sequence is CASSREGQKNYGYTF. CDR3 DNA: TGTGCCAGCAGCAGAGAGGGACAGAAAAACTATGGCTACACCTTC.

The chain carries TRBV2 and TRBJ1-6; 12 bases line up with TRBD1. The CDR3 runs to 14 residues. From germline, CDR1 is SNHLY and CDR2 FYNNEI. The J segment lost 7 bases and the V segment lost 8 bases, leaving 3 bases of the junction unmatched. As DNA, the CDR3 is TGTGCCAGCGGGACAGGGGGCAGGAATTCACCCCTCCACTTT. Translated, it gives CASGTGGRNSPLHF.

The V call is TRBV15, the J call TRBJ2-1; TRBD2 matches at 7 bases. The CDR3 runs to 19 residues. Germline loops: CDR1 LNHNV, CDR2 YYDKDF (reference sequence). V lost 0 bases, J lost 3 bases, and 14 bases stayed unmatched. This chain's CDR3 is CATSRDLGSGGVSYNEQFF. The CDR3 nucleotides are TGTGCCACCAGCAGAGACCTCGGTTCTGGGGGGGTAAGCTACAATGAGCAGTTCTTC.